The 11 T cell receptor beta chains reported below all come from one sample, sequenced in a study of a mutant IDH1 vaccine in newly diagnosed glioma. Time point of the sample: week 23, last vaccination. Every vaccine dose comprised 300 ug of mutant IDH1 20-mer peptide plus topical imiquimod. No cognate antigen is known for these TCRs. Libraries were prepared by immunoSEQ multiplex PCR; TCRdb keeps only in-frame clonotypes and omits some of them. The table records about 56,000 clones, about 87% of them present only once. The material was PBMCs, obtained from a glioma patient whose treatment included an IDH1 peptide vaccine. The receptors stem from a man between 40 and 49 years old with glioma.

The chain combines TRBV2 with TRBJ2-7; no firm D call. CDR1 and CDR2 from the germline V gene are SNHLY and FYNNEI. V was clipped by 5 bases and J by 3 bases, with 2 bases between them. This CDR3 comprises 10 residues. The CDR3 region is CASSNYEQYF. The CDR3 DNA sequence: TGTGCCAGCAGTAACTACGAGCAGTACTTC.

V usage is TRBV7-9 and J usage is TRBJ2-7, with no clear D. The V and J ends lost 6 bases and 4 bases respectively, with 7 bases between them. Germline V CDR1 and CDR2: SEHNR, FQNEAQ (reference sequence). This CDR3 region has 11 residues. The CDR3 DNA is TGTGCCAGCAGTCGGGCGTACGAGCAGTACTTC. This gives the protein CASSRAYEQYF.

The chain couples TRBV4-3 to TRBJ2-7; D possibly corresponds to TRBD1 (6 bases). Germline CDR1 and CDR2: LGHNA and YSLEER. The CDR3 is made up of 14 amino acids. V was shortened by 1 base and J by 0 bases, with 7 bases between the two germline ends. The CDR3 reads CASSQGDNSYEQYF. The CDR3 nucleotides read TGCGCCAGCAGCCAAGGGGACAACTCCTACGAGCAGTACTTC.

The V and J genes are TRBV7-2 and TRBJ2-5; D unclear. Germline values: CDR1 SGHTA, CDR2 FQGNSA. V was clipped by 1 base and J by 4 bases, with 7 bases between them. The CDR3 covers 13 residues. CDR3 region: CASSLVLLETQYF. The CDR3 DNA is TGTGCCAGCAGCTTAGTCTTGTTAGAGACCCAGTACTTC.

Relative to its sample, this clone is medium-sized. V is TRBV14 and J is TRBJ2-7, with TRBD2 matching over 14 bases. Germline V CDR1 and CDR2: SGHDN, FVKESK. V dropped 2 bases and J dropped 2; count of bases not matched to a gene: 5. This CDR3 is 17 amino acids long. The CDR3 here is CASSQKRGLAGAYEQYF. As DNA, the CDR3 is TGTGCCAGCAGCCAAAAGAGGGGACTAGCGGGAGCCTACGAGCAGTACTTC.

The chain uses TRBV18 and TRBJ1-3; a possible D gene is TRBD1 (6 bases). V was cut by 4 bases and J by 0 bases, with 10 bases left in between. CDR3 length: 15 residues. Germline values: CDR1 KGHSH, CDR2 LQKENI. The CDR3 loop reads CASSRTAASGNTIYF. For the CDR3, the DNA is TGTGCCAGCTCACGGACAGCCGCCTCTGGAAACACCATATATTTT.

V is TRBV15 and J is TRBJ1-5; no firm D call. The germline gives CDR1 LNHNV, CDR2 YYDKDF (reference sequence). Trimming removed 0 bases at V and 6 bases at J, with 9 bases between. The length of the CDR3 is 14 residues. In nucleotides, the CDR3 is TGTGCCACCAGCAGAGAGGTTAATGGTCAGCCCCAGCATTTT. Its translation: CATSREVNGQPQHF.

The chain is built from TRBV7-2 and TRBJ2-7, with TRBD2 matching over 10 bases. This CDR3 has 14 residues. CDR1 and CDR2 (germline): SGHTA, FQGNSA. Losses at the gene ends were 7 bases for V and 4 bases for J; bases not matched to a gene: 7. CDR3 nucleotides: TGTGCCAGCAACCCTAGCGGGAGCACTTACGAGCAGTACTTC. Translated: CASNPSGSTYEQYF.

This clone occurred once. The gene calls are TRBV27 and TRBJ2-7, with TRBD2 matching 10 bases. Germline V CDR1 and CDR2: MNHEY, SMNVEV (reference sequence). This CDR3 comprises 14 residues. The ends lost 7 bases at V and 5 bases at J; junction bases unmatched: 8. CDR3 region: CASTQAGGVNEQYF. CDR3 nucleotide sequence: TGTGCCAGCACCCAAGCGGGGGGGGTAAACGAGCAGTACTTC.

The CDR3: CASSRDRNYGYTF. The CDR3 nucleotides read TGTGCCAGCAGCCGGGACCGGAACTATGGCTACACCTTC. The chain combines TRBV7-2 with TRBJ1-2; weak D call: TRBD1 (5 bases). Germline V gene data show CDR1 as SGHTA and CDR2 as FQGNSA. The germline V and J ends were trimmed by 5 bases and 2 bases, with 9 bases remaining between them. The length of the CDR3 is 13 residues.

As DNA, the CDR3 is TGCAGCCCATGGACAGAACAAACCTCTGGGGCCAACGTCCTGACTTTC. It codes for CSPWTEQTSGANVLTF. V usage is TRBV29-1 and J usage is TRBJ2-6; a possible D gene is TRBD1 (6 bases). Looked up from germline, CDR1 is SQVTM and CDR2 is ANQGSEA. V gave up 8 bases and J gave up 0 bases, with 17 bases separating them. The CDR3 is 16 residues long.